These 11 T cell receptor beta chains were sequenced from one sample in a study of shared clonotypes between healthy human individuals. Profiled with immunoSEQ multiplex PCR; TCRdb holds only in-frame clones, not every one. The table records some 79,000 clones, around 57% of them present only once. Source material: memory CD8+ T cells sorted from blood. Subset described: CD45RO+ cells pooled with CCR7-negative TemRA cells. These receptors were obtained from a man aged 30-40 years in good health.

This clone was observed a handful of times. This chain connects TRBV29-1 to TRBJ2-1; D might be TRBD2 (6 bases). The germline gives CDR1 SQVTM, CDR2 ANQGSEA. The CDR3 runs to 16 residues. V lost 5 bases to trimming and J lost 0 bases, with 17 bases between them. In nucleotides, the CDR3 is TGCAGCGTTACACTCGCCCGACTAGGCTCCTACAATGAGCAGTTCTTC. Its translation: CSVTLARLGSYNEQFF.

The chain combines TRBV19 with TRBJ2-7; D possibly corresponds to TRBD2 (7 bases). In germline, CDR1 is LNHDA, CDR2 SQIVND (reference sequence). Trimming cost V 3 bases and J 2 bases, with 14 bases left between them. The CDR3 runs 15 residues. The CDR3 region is CASSILREGAYEQYF. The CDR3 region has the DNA TGTGCCAGTAGTATCCTAAGGGAGGGGGCCTACGAGCAGTACTTC.

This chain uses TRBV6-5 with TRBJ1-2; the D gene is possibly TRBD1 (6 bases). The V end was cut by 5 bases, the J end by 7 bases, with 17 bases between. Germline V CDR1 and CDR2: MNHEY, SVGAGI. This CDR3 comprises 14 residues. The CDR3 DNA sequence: TGTGCCAGCAGTCCACCCGGGGGCGCAGGTGGCTACACCTTC. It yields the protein CASSPPGGAGGYTF.

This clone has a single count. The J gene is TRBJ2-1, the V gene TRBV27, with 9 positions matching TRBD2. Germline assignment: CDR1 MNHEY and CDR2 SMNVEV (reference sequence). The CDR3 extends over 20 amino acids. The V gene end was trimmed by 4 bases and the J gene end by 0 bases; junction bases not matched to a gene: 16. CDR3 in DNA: TGTGCCAGCAGTTCATACCCGGGGGTTAGCGGGGGCAGCTCCTACAATGAGCAGTTCTTC. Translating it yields CASSSYPGVSGGSSYNEQFF.

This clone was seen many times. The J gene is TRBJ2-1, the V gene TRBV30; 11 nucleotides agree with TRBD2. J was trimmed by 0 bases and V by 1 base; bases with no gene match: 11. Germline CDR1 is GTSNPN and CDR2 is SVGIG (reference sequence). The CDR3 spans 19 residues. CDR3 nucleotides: TGTGCCTGGAGTGCCTGGACTAGCGGGCTACGGAGCTCCTACAATGAGCAGTTCTTC. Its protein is CAWSAWTSGLRSSYNEQFF.

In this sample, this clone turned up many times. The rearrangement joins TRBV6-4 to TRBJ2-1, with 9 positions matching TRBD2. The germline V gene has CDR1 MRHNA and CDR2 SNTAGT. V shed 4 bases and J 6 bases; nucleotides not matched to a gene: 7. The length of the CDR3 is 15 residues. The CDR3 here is CASSVISSGANEQFF. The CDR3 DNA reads TGTGCCAGCAGTGTGATTTCTAGCGGGGCCAATGAGCAGTTCTTC.

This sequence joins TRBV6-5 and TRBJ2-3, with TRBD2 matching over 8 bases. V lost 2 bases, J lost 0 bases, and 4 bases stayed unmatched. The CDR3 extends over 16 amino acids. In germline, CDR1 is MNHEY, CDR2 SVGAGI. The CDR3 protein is CASSYGLASSTDTQYF. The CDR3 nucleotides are TGTGCCAGCAGTTACGGACTAGCTTCTAGCACAGATACGCAGTATTTT.

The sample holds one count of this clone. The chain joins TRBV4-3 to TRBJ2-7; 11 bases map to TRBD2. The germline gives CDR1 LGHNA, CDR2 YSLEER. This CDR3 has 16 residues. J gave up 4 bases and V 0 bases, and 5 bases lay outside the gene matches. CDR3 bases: TGCGCCAGCAGCCAAGAACGGACTAGCGGGTTATACGAGCAGTACTTC. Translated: CASSQERTSGLYEQYF.

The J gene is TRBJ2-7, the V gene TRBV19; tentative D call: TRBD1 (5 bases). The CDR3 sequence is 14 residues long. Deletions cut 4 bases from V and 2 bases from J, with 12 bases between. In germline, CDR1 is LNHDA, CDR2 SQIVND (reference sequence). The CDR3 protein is CASSTQAGTYEQYF. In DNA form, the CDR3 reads TGTGCCAGTAGTACCCAGGCAGGGACCTACGAGCAGTACTTC.

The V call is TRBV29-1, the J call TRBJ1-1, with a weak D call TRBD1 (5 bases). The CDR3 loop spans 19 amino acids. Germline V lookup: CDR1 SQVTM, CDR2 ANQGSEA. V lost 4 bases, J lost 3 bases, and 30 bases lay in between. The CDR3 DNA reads TGCAGCGTTGCTCTGAGACGGGCCCTGCCGTGGTGGGGCGACACTGAAGCTTTCTTT. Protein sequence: CSVALRRALPWWGDTEAFF.

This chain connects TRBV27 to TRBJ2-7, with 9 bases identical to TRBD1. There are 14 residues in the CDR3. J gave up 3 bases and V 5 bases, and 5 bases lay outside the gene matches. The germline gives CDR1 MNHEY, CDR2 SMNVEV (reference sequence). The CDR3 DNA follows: TGTGCCAGCAGTCTCGGGACAGGGTTCTACGAGCAGTACTTC. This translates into CASSLGTGFYEQYF.